These 25 T cell receptor beta chains share one sample of origin, sequenced in a study of blood T cells in healthy people across ages. Together with a sample-barcoded 5' primer, a J-beta primer mix was included in a second PCR lasting about 7 to 11 cycles. One entry per CDR3 protein results from TCRdb running MiXCR on the 5' RACE reads. Of roughly 1.5 million distinct CDR3 sequences listed, approximately 42% are singletons. Material for sequencing was blood. These receptors all come from a woman aged 18-29 years in good health.

The chain uses TRBV27 and TRBJ1-2; D call uncertain. The V gene's germline CDR1 is MNHEY and CDR2 SMNVEV (reference sequence). This CDR3 contains 15 residues. The germline V and J ends were trimmed by 0 bases and 0 bases, with 8 bases remaining between them. The CDR3 spells CASSLSNSPNYGYTF. The CDR3 DNA is TGTGCCAGCAGTTTATCGAACAGCCCTAACTATGGCTACACCTTC.

The rearrangement links TRBV20-1 to TRBJ2-7; 8 bases are shared with TRBD2. Per the germline V gene, CDR1 is DFQATT and CDR2 is SNEGSKA (reference sequence). V was pared by 0 bases and J by 7 bases, with 11 bases of the junction left unmatched. The CDR3 is 15 residues long. CDR3 in amino acids: CSARDRRGGYNEQYF. CDR3 nucleotide sequence: TGCAGTGCTAGAGATCGGCGCGGGGGGTACAATGAGCAGTACTTC.

Concerning this clonotype: Possible read error: a much larger clone is one base away. J is TRBJ2-1 and V is TRBV29-1, with D perhaps TRBD1 (7 bases). The tail of the sequence fits TRBJ2-7 better, so the J call may be wrong. This CDR3 has 14 amino acids. Germline V gene data show CDR1 as SQVTM and CDR2 as ANQGSEA. This chain's CDR3 is CSVAQGDSYNEQYF. CDR3 sequence (DNA): TGCAGCGTCGCTCAGGGGGACTCCTACAATGAGCAGTACTTC.

V and J are TRBV27 and TRBJ2-1; unclear D gene. In germline, CDR1 is MNHEY, CDR2 SMNVEV (reference sequence). The length of the CDR3 is 14 residues. Trimming shortened V by 1 base and J by 4 bases, and 8 bases separated the two germline ends. CDR3 coding DNA: TGTGCCAGCAGTTTATTCGGGTTGTACAATGAGCAGTTCTTC. It yields the protein CASSLFGLYNEQFF.

V is TRBV10-3 and J is TRBJ1-2; TRBD1 aligns across 8 bases. Germline CDR1 is ENHRY and CDR2 is SYGVKD. Germline trimming cut 3 bases from V and 6 bases from J; bases unmatched to any gene: 6. The CDR3 covers 14 residues. The CDR3 coding sequence is TGTGCCATCAGTGAATCGGACAGGGCCCATGGCTACACCTTC. Translating it yields CAISESDRAHGYTF.

The genes are TRBV4-1 and TRBJ1-5; TRBD1 matches 7 bases. The J segment lost 6 bases and the V segment lost 1 base, leaving 12 bases of the junction unmatched. CDR1 and CDR2 from the germline V gene are MGHRA and YSYEKL. CDR3 length: 17 amino acids. The CDR3 nucleotides are TGCGCCAGCAGCCAAGTTTTCCGACAGGGAAGACGTCAGCCCCAGCATTTT. This codes for CASSQVFRQGRRQPQHF.

The V gene is TRBV4-2, the J gene TRBJ1-4, with D unresolved. Germline assignment: CDR1 LGHNA and CDR2 YNFKEQ. Deletions cut 5 bases from V and 4 bases from J, with 11 bases between. This CDR3 comprises 14 residues. The CDR3 spells CASSTRTDNEKLFF. Here the CDR3 DNA reads TGTGCCAGCAGCACCCGGACTGATAATGAAAAACTGTTTTTT.

The rearrangement joins TRBV6-2 or TRBV6-3 to TRBJ2-7; D gene uncertain. In germline, CDR1 is MNHEY, CDR2 SVGEGT. The CDR3 consists of 14 residues. The V and J ends lost 2 bases and 2 bases respectively, with 10 bases between them. CDR3 amino acids: CASSYRPSPYEQYF. The CDR3 nucleotides are TGTGCCAGCAGTTACCGGCCTTCCCCCTACGAGCAGTACTTC.

V is TRBV6-6 and J is TRBJ1-2, with 8 bases aligning to TRBD1. The germline V gene has CDR1 MNHNY and CDR2 SVGAGI (reference sequence). This CDR3 has 16 amino acids. J gave up 7 bases and V 7 bases, and 17 bases lay outside the gene matches. CDR3 amino acids: CASKAGQGGNGGGYTF. DNA of the CDR3: TGTGCCAGCAAGGCCGGACAGGGCGGGAATGGAGGTGGCTACACCTTC.

The chain combines TRBV3-1 with TRBJ1-4; D ambiguous. Germline values: CDR1 LGHDT, CDR2 YNNKEL (reference sequence). The CDR3 is made up of 15 amino acids. V lost 0 bases and J lost 8, with 13 bases in between. CDR3 in DNA: TGTGCCAGCAGCCAAGATGGTCCCCCTGGGGAAAAACTGTTTTTT. Amino acid sequence: CASSQDGPPGEKLFF.

This clonotype was seen many times. The J gene is TRBJ1-5, the V gene TRBV7-9; the D is unclear. Germline V gives CDR1 SEHNR, CDR2 FQNEAQ (reference sequence). V dropped 5 bases and J dropped 11 bases, with 16 bases sitting between them. CDR3 size: 13 residues. The CDR3 DNA is TGTGCCAGCAGCCCCTCGCCCTATTCAGCCCAGCATTTT. As protein: CASSPSPYSAQHF.

The chain employs TRBV4-1 and TRBJ2-1, with 10 bases fitting TRBD2. Germline V gives CDR1 MGHRA, CDR2 YSYEKL. The CDR3 spans 13 residues. Trimming took 6 bases from V and 8 from J; bases not matched to a gene: 4. CDR3 nucleotides: TGCGCCAGCAGATTAGCGGGGGGAGATGAGCAGTTCTTC. Encoded protein: CASRLAGGDEQFF.

This chain joins TRBV9 and TRBJ2-3; 10 bases are shared with TRBD2. Germline V gene lookup returns CDR1 SGDLS and CDR2 YYNGEE. The CDR3 totals 12 residues. V gave up 4 bases and J gave up 14 bases; unmatched junction bases: 7. The CDR3: CASSTKAGGRYF. In DNA, the CDR3 is TGTGCCAGCAGCACAAAAGCGGGGGGGCGGTATTTT.

V and J are TRBV11-1 and TRBJ2-7; tentatively, D is TRBD1 or TRBD2 (5 bases each). The CDR3 sequence is 15 residues long. Germline-derived CDR1 and CDR2 are SGHAT and FQDESV (reference sequence). V dropped 0 bases and J dropped 4 bases, with 13 bases sitting between them. CDR3 residues: CASSLASGRTYEQYF. The CDR3 nucleotides read TGTGCCAGCAGCTTAGCCTCGGGACGGACTTACGAGCAGTACTTC.

This clonotype has just a few counts. The V gene is TRBV6-6, the J gene TRBJ2-1; 8 positions match TRBD2. The DNA end is a closer match to TRBJ2-7, so the J assignment may be wrong. Germline lookup yields CDR1 MNHNY and CDR2 SVGAGI (reference sequence). The CDR3 covers 14 residues. The CDR3 loop reads CASHREGSYNEQYF. The CDR3 DNA sequence: TGTGCCAGTCATCGGGAGGGTTCCTACAATGAGCAGTACTTC.

V gene TRBV10-1 combines with J gene TRBJ2-3; TRBD1 is a possible D gene (6 bases). The CDR3 totals 14 residues. The germline V gene has CDR1 WNHNN and CDR2 SYGVQD (reference sequence). V lost 3 bases to trimming and J lost 9 bases, with 16 bases between them. The chain's CDR3 is CASSENRARETQYF. CDR3 nucleotide sequence: TGCGCCAGCAGTGAAAACAGGGCTAGAGAGACGCAGTATTTT.

Only a few counts were recorded for this clonotype. CDR3 region: CASSQRQSTEWDAGELFF. CDR3 DNA: TGCGCCAGCAGCCAGCGGCAGTCTACCGAATGGGACGCCGGGGAGCTGTTTTTT. The rearrangement uses TRBV4-3 and TRBJ2-2; D is perhaps TRBD1 or TRBD2 (5 bases each). The CDR3 consists of 18 residues. CDR1 and CDR2 (germline): LGHNA, YSLEER. The germline V and J ends were trimmed by 3 bases and 6 bases, with 23 bases remaining between them.

This clonotype has a handful of counts. V is TRBV12-5 and J is TRBJ2-7; TRBD1 matches at 9 bases. This CDR3 contains 16 residues. The J segment lost 2 bases and the V segment lost 2 bases, leaving 7 bases of the junction unmatched. Germline V gene lookup returns CDR1 LGHNT and CDR2 FRNRAP. The DNA of the CDR3 is TGTGCTAGTGGTTTGCCACGCGGGACAGGGACCTACGAGCAGTACTTC. It encodes CASGLPRGTGTYEQYF.

This clonotype was seen only a few times. V and J are TRBV4-2 and TRBJ2-7; D possibly uses TRBD1 or TRBD2 (6 bases each). CDR1 and CDR2 from the germline V gene are LGHNA and YNFKEQ. CDR3 size: 15 residues. V lost 4 bases, J lost 0 bases, and 13 bases lay in between. In nucleotides, the CDR3 is TGTGCCAGCAGCCGGAATAAGGGGGGCTCCTACGAGCAGTACTTC. Translating gives CASSRNKGGSYEQYF.

This clonotype came up once. The rearrangement links TRBV5-1 to TRBJ1-4; no clear D gene. The CDR3 totals 15 residues. The V gene's germline CDR1 is SGHRS and CDR2 YFSETQ. With 4 bases removed from V and 4 bases from J, the gap between germline ends came to 14 bases. The chain's CDR3 is CASSPTGRLNEKLFF. CDR3 coding DNA: TGCGCCAGCAGCCCGACCGGGAGACTTAATGAAAAACTGTTTTTT.

This clonotype was found a few times. The rearrangement links TRBV9 to TRBJ2-1, with 9 bases that match TRBD2. The CDR3 has 16 residues. V dropped 4 bases and J dropped 0; count of bases not matched to a gene: 5. CDR1 is SGDLS, CDR2 YYNGEE, per germline. CDR3 in amino acids: CASSTLAGPSYNEQFF. The CDR3 DNA reads as TGTGCCAGCAGCACTCTAGCGGGGCCCTCCTACAATGAGCAGTTCTTC.

The chain links TRBV7-2 to TRBJ2-4, with 10 bases matching TRBD2. This CDR3 has 13 residues. Germline lookup yields CDR1 SGHTA and CDR2 FQGNSA. Germline trimming cut 3 bases from V and 13 bases from J; bases unmatched to any gene: 6. The CDR3 loop is CASSLQLAGPQYF. DNA for the CDR3: TGTGCCAGCAGCTTGCAACTAGCGGGACCGCAGTACTTC.

The chain has TRBV20-1 and TRBJ2-3; D is uncertain. Germline CDR1 reads DFQATT; CDR2 reads SNEGSKA (reference sequence). Trimming cost V 3 bases and J 6 bases, with 22 bases left between them. This CDR3 is built from 16 residues. The DNA for the CDR3 is TGCAGTGCTAGTCCCGCGAGATATTGGGTAGTTGATACGCAGTATTTT. It specifies CSASPARYWVVDTQYF.

The genes are TRBV5-6 and TRBJ1-5; no clear D gene. V was clipped by 4 bases and J by 2 bases, with 10 bases between them. The CDR3 loop spans 14 amino acids. Looked up from germline, CDR1 is SGHDT and CDR2 is YYEEEE. The CDR3 loop reads CASSVGRRNQPQHF. The CDR3 bases are TGTGCCAGCAGCGTTGGACGTCGCAATCAGCCCCAGCATTTT.

V gene TRBV2 combines with J gene TRBJ2-7, with 11 bases lining up with TRBD2. Trimming removed 3 bases from V and 4 bases from J; junction bases left unmatched: 8. Germline V gene sequence: CDR1 SNHLY, CDR2 FYNNEI. The CDR3 consists of 16 residues. The CDR3 DNA reads as TGTGCCAGCAGTGACGCTATACTAGCGGGAGTTTACGAGCAGTACTTC. This translates into CASSDAILAGVYEQYF.